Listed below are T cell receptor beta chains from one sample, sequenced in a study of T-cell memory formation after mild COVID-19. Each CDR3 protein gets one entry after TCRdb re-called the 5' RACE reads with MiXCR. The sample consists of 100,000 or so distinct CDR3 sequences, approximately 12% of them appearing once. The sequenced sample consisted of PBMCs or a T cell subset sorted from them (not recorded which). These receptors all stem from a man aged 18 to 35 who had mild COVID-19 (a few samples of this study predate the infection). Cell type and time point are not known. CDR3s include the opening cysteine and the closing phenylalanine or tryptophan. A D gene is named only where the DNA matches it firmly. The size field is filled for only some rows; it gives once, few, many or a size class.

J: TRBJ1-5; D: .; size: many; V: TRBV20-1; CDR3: CSASPGEGPYHSQHF; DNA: TGCAGTGCTAGCCCCGGTGAGGGCCCCTATCATTCCCAGCATTTT
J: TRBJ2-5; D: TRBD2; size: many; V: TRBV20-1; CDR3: CSARDWLGGTQTPGETQYF; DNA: TGCAGTGCTAGAGATTGGCTCGGGGGGACTCAAACCCCCGGGGAGACCCAGTACTTC
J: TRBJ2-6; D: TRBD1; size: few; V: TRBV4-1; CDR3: CASSQDGAQGASHSGANVLTF; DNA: TGCGCCAGCAGCCAAGATGGGGCACAGGGGGCTTCACACTCTGGGGCCAACGTCCTGACTTTC
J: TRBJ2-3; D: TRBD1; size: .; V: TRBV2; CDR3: CASSESFTGEFGTDTQYF; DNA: TGTGCCAGCAGTGAAAGCTTTACAGGGGAGTTTGGGACAGATACGCAGTATTTT
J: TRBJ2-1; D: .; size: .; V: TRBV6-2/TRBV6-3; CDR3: CASSPGFGNEQFF; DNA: TGTGCCAGCAGTCCGGGGTTCGGCAATGAGCAGTTCTTC
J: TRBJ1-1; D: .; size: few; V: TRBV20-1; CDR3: CSARDLARGGKTEAFF; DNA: TGCAGTGCTAGAGATCTTGCAAGGGGGGGGAAAACTGAAGCTTTCTTT
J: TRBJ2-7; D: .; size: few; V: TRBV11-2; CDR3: CASSLEASYEQYF; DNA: TGTGCCAGCAGCTTAGAGGCGTCCTACGAGCAGTACTTC
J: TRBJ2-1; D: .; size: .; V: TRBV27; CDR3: CASSLGWSDEQFF; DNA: TGTGCCAGCTCTCTAGGGTGGAGTGATGAGCAGTTCTTC
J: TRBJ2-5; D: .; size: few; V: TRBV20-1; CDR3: CSAKEPILKETQYF; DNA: TGCAGTGCTAAAGAGCCGATACTTAAAGAGACCCAGTACTTC
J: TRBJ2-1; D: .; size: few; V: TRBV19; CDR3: CASSIYSGNEQFF; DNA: TGTGCCAGTAGTATATACTCAGGGAATGAGCAGTTCTTC
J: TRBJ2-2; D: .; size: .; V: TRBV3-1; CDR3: CASSQGGAGELIF; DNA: TGTGCCAGCAGCCAAGGGGGGGCCGGGGAGCTGATTTTT
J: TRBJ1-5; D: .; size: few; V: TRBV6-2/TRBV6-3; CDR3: CASSYGYGNQPQHF; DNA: TGTGCCAGCAGTTACGGGTATGGCAATCAGCCCCAGCATTTT
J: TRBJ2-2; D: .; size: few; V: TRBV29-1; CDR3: CSVEWGARNTGELFF; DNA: TGCAGCGTTGAATGGGGGGCTCGGAACACCGGGGAGCTGTTTTTT
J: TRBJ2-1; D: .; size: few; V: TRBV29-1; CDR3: CSVATGQSSYNEQFF; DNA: TGCAGCGTTGCGACCGGACAGAGCAGTTACAATGAGCAGTTCTTC
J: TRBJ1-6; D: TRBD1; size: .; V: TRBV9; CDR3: CASSERDRLNSPLHF; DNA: TGTGCCAGCAGCGAACGGGACAGGCTTAATTCACCCCTCCACTTT
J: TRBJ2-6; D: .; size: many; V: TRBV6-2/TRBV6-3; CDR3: CASSPSSSGANVLTF; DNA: TGTGCCAGCAGCCCGTCGTCCTCTGGGGCCAACGTCCTGACTTTC
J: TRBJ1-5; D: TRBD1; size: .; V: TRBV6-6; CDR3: CASSDPGQVNNQPQHF; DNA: TGTGCCAGCAGTGACCCGGGACAGGTCAACAATCAGCCCCAGCATTTT
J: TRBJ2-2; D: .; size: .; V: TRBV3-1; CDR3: CASSPLLTGLGTGELFF; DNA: TGTGCCAGCAGCCCGCTCTTGACGGGACTGGGCACCGGGGAGCTGTTTTTT
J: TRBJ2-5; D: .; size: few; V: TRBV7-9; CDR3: CASSLATRPETQYF; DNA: TGTGCCAGCAGCTTAGCTACTAGGCCCGAGACCCAGTACTTC
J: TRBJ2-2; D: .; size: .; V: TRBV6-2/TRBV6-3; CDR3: CASSTRDPGETGELFF; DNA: TGTGCCAGCAGTACCAGGGACCCGGGGGAGACCGGGGAGCTGTTTTTT